Presented here are 7 T cell receptor beta chains from one specimen sequenced in a study of blood T cells in healthy people across ages (dated by TCRdb to the mid-2010s). The library was produced with 5' RACE. Sequencing was performed on an Illumina HiSeq 2500. A second 7 to 11 cycle PCR used a sample-barcoded 5' primer and a J-beta primer mix. TCRdb reran the public reads through fastp at Q25 and MiXCR, keeping productive beta chains. Rows with one shared CDR3 protein collapse into an entry with the most common genes and DNA. The table for this sample lists hundreds of thousands of distinct CDR3 sequences; roughly 24% of them were counted only once. The ten largest account for under 3% of the sample. The data were also submitted as part of a second study, on T cells of mothers and their children.

The source material was blood. The receptors were gathered from a boy aged 5-17 years in good health.

The chain is built from TRBV29-1 and TRBJ2-5, with a tentative D call TRBD2 (6 bases). TRBJ2-1 explains the end of the DNA better; the J call may be wrong. Germline CDR1 and CDR2: SQVTM and ANQGSEA. The CDR3 is made up of 14 amino acids. CDR3 sequence: CSVSGGIGGDEQFF. For the CDR3, the DNA is TGCAGCGTTTCTGGGGGTATCGGCGGGGATGAGCAGTTCTTC.

The V gene is TRBV15, the J gene TRBJ2-1; D is possibly TRBD2 (6 bases). Germline CDR1 LNHNV, CDR2 YYDKDF (reference sequence). The CDR3 sequence is 14 residues long. V was clipped by 1 base and J by 2 bases, with 6 bases between them. The CDR3 sequence: CATSRAGAYNEQFF. The CDR3 DNA sequence: TGTGCCACCAGCAGAGCGGGAGCCTACAATGAGCAGTTCTTC.

This clonotype was picked up a small number of times. This sequence joins TRBV20-1 and TRBJ2-3; 9 bases align to TRBD2. From germline, CDR1 is DFQATT and CDR2 SNEGSKA (reference sequence). The CDR3 is 16 amino acids. Trimming removed 0 bases from V and 4 bases from J; junction bases left unmatched: 8. Here the CDR3 reads CSARDYNASGADTQYF. DNA of the CDR3: TGCAGTGCTAGAGATTATAACGCTAGCGGGGCAGATACGCAGTATTTT.

This clonotype was observed a handful of times. V and J are TRBV3-1 and TRBJ2-7; D is undetermined. Germline V gene data show CDR1 as LGHDT and CDR2 as YNNKEL (reference sequence). Trimming took 4 bases from V and 7 from J, leaving 14 bases between them. The CDR3 loop spans 13 amino acids. The CDR3 coding sequence is TGTGCCAGCAGCCCAAAGGGCAGTCGGGAGCAGTACTTC. Its protein product is CASSPKGSREQYF.

V is TRBV4-1 and J is TRBJ1-5; D is uncertain. CDR3 size: 16 residues. Germline-derived CDR1 and CDR2 are MGHRA and YSYEKL. The V and J ends lost 8 bases and 0 bases respectively, with 17 bases between them. The CDR3 region is CASGRSDVNSNQPQHF. In DNA, the CDR3 is TGCGCCAGCGGCAGGTCGGACGTTAATAGCAATCAGCCCCAGCATTTT.

For this clonotype: At one of its ends the junction is not consistent with the germline gene, which may arise from a read error. This chain uses TRBV6-5 with TRBJ2-5; D perhaps matches TRBD1 (5 bases). CDR3 length: 13 residues. Germline values: CDR1 MNHEY, CDR2 SVGAGI. CDR3 residues: CASSIQDEETQYF. The CDR3 DNA follows: TGTGCCAGCAGTATACAGGACGAAGAGACTCAGTACTTC.

The chain links TRBV7-9 to TRBJ2-5, with D possibly matching TRBD1 (6 bases). The CDR3 consists of 16 residues. V gave up 4 bases and J gave up 1 base, with 16 bases separating them. Germline V gene data show CDR1 as SEHNR and CDR2 as FQNEAQ (reference sequence). CDR3 sequence reads: CASSCQGRAPQETQYF. In DNA form, the CDR3 reads TGTGCCAGCAGCTGCCAGGGGAGAGCCCCCCAAGAGACCCAGTACTTC. Drawing the rest from reference TRBV7-9 and TRBJ2-5, the complete variable domain is DTGVSQNPRHKITKRGQNVTFRCDPISEHNRLYWYRQTLGQGPEFLTYFQNEAQLEKSRLLSDRFSAERPKGSFSTLEIQRTEQGDSAMYLCASSCQGRAPQETQYFGPGTRLLVL.